The 13 T cell receptor beta chains listed next were all sequenced from one sample in a study of blood T cells in healthy people across ages. It was with a sample-barcoded 5' primer and a J-beta primer mix that a second PCR of roughly 7 to 12 cycles was run. TCRdb re-analysed the 5' RACE reads in MiXCR, keeping a single row per CDR3 protein. The top ten clones hold approximately 3.7% of a sample with over 600,000 distinct CDR3 sequences, roughly 21% of them seen once. Sequenced input: blood. The source of these receptors is a man between 65 and 80 years old in good health.

The chain combines TRBV12-3 or TRBV12-4 with TRBJ1-1; TRBD1 matches 9 bases. CDR3 length: 15 amino acids. V shed 5 bases, J shed 3 bases, and the junction held 7 bases outside the gene matches. This CDR3 reads CASSGQGSIDTEAFF. The CDR3 DNA reads TGTGCCAGCAGTGGACAGGGGAGTATCGACACTGAAGCTTTCTTT.

This chain uses TRBV9 with TRBJ1-2, with no clear D. This CDR3 spans 13 amino acids. Germline CDR1 and CDR2: SGDLS and YYNGEE. V lost 6 bases and J 0 bases, leaving 9 bases between the germline ends. Written as DNA, the CDR3 is TGTGCCAGCACCGGGATAGCTAACTATGGCTACACCTTC. Translating it yields CASTGIANYGYTF.

A few counts support this clonotype. V is TRBV10-3 and J is TRBJ1-1, with 7 bases lining up with TRBD1. The CDR3 is 14 residues long. Germline lookup yields CDR1 ENHRY and CDR2 SYGVKD. The ends lost 6 bases at V and 5 bases at J; junction bases unmatched: 9. This CDR3 is CAIRRDSGRTEAFF. In nucleotides, the CDR3 is TGTGCCATCAGAAGGGACAGTGGCCGGACTGAAGCTTTCTTT.

This clonotype was detected only a few times. V and J are TRBV4-2 and TRBJ2-3; TRBD2 matches at 8 bases. Unmatched junction bases numbered 11, after V lost 4 bases and J lost 5 bases. The CDR3 consists of 16 residues. Germline lookup yields CDR1 LGHNA and CDR2 YNFKEQ. DNA of the CDR3: TGTGCCAGCAGCCCCCGGGGTAGCGGGATGGAAGATACGCAGTATTTT. Its translation is CASSPRGSGMEDTQYF.

The sample holds many counts of this clonotype. CDR3 region: CSAGTGSAKNIQYF. CDR3 sequence (DNA): TGCAGTGCCGGGACGGGCTCAGCCAAAAACATTCAGTACTTC. The chain is built from TRBV20-1 and TRBJ2-4; D might be TRBD1 or TRBD2, each matching 5 bases. CDR3 length equals 14 residues. V gave up 6 bases and J gave up 0 bases, with 12 bases separating them. Germline assignment: CDR1 DFQATT and CDR2 SNEGSKA (reference sequence).

The table lists this clonotype with a few counts. V and J are TRBV20-1 and TRBJ2-3; no clear D. CDR3 length: 14 amino acids. V was cut by 0 bases and J by 2 bases, with 9 bases left in between. Germline V gene data show CDR1 as DFQATT and CDR2 as SNEGSKA (reference sequence). The CDR3 protein is CSARDLGYTDTQYF. In DNA, the CDR3 is TGCAGTGCTAGAGATCTCGGGTACACAGATACGCAGTATTTT.

This clonotype was observed a few times. V usage is TRBV29-1 and J usage is TRBJ1-3; D not resolved. In germline, CDR1 is SQVTM, CDR2 ANQGSEA. This CDR3 is built from 12 residues. Trimming left V 4 bases short and J 3 bases short, with 7 bases between. The CDR3 here is CSVVEGGNTIYF. The CDR3 DNA sequence: TGCAGCGTTGTAGAGGGTGGAAACACCATATATTTT. Filled out from reference TRBV29-1 and TRBJ1-3, the complete variable domain reads SAVISQKPSRDICQRGTSLTIQCQVDSQVTMMFWYRQQPGQSLTLIATANQGSEATYESGFVIDKFPISRPNLTFSTLTVSNMSPEDSSIYLCSVVEGGNTIYFGEGSWLTVV.

The V gene is TRBV18, the J gene TRBJ2-3; no clear D. The germline V gene encodes CDR1 KGHSH and CDR2 LQKENI. Trimming cost V 6 bases and J 7 bases, with 20 bases left between them. This CDR3 is built from 15 residues. The DNA for the CDR3 is TGTGCCAGCTCGCCTCTCTCGCCCGAGGAAAATACGCAGTATTTT. Its translation is CASSPLSPEENTQYF.

This clonotype was seen a few times. The chain carries TRBV7-9 and TRBJ2-5; TRBD2 matches at 8 bases. The J call may be mistaken, given a closer DNA end match to TRBJ2-1. CDR1 is SEHNR, CDR2 FQNEAQ, per germline (reference sequence). The CDR3 extends over 16 amino acids. The CDR3 DNA reads TGTGCCAGCAGCTTAGCGCAGGTCGGGAGGGCCCATGGGCAGTTCTTC. Its translation: CASSLAQVGRAHGQFF.

J is TRBJ2-3 and V is TRBV12-3 or TRBV12-4; no firm D call. The CDR3 is made up of 11 amino acids. V was shortened by 7 bases and J by 4 bases, with 6 bases between the two germline ends. CDR3 nucleotides: TGTGCCAGCACTTGGGCAGATACGCAGTATTTT. Its protein product is CASTWADTQYF.

The V gene is TRBV12-3 or TRBV12-4, the J gene TRBJ2-3, with a weak D call TRBD1 (6 bases). This CDR3 contains 12 residues. Trimming removed 8 bases at V and 5 bases at J, with 11 bases between. CDR3 DNA: TGTGCCAGCGAAAGAGGGGGAGATACGCAGTATTTT. This gives the protein CASERGGDTQYF.

This clonotype turned up a few times. The chain combines TRBV7-9 with TRBJ2-5; D unclear. The length of the CDR3 is 15 residues. The V end was cut by 0 bases, the J end by 4 bases, with 12 bases between. Germline V gene data show CDR1 as SEHNR and CDR2 as FQNEAQ (reference sequence). In nucleotides, the CDR3 is TGTGCCAGCAGCTTAGCCTTCGGGCAAGGAGAGACCCAGTACTTC. Its translation is CASSLAFGQGETQYF.

The sample holds a few counts of this clonotype. The genes are TRBV11-2 and TRBJ2-5; D may be TRBD1 (6 bases). The CDR3 consists of 21 residues. The germline V gene encodes CDR1 SGHAT and CDR2 FQNNGV. Trimming stripped 5 bases from V and 3 bases from J, with 34 bases between. The CDR3 protein is CASSLALGAGTKKGIEETQYF. In nucleotides, the CDR3 is TGTGCCAGCAGCCTCGCACTGGGGGCCGGGACGAAAAAAGGTATAGAAGAGACCCAGTACTTC.